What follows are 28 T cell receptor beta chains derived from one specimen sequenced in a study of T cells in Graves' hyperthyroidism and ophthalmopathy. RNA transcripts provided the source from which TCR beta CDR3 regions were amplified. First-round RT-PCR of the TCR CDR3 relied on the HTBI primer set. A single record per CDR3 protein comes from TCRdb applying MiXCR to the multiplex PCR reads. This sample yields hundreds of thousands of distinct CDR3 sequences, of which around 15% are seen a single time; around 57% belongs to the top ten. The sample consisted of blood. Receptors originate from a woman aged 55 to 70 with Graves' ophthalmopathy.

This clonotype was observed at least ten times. The DNA of the CDR3 is TGTGCCAGCAGCCAAGGAACAGGGACGGAGACCCAGTACTTC. The encoded protein is CASSQGTGTETQYF. The chain couples TRBV4-2 to TRBJ2-5; possibly TRBD1 for D (6 bases). The CDR3 extends over 14 amino acids. Germline V lookup: CDR1 LGHNA, CDR2 YNFKEQ. The V and J ends lost 1 base and 5 bases respectively, with 11 bases between them.

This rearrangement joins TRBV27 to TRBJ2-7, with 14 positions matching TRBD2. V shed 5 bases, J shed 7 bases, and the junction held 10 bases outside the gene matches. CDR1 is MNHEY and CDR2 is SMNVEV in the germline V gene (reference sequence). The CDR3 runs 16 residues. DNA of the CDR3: TGTGCCAGCAGTCCCCACCGGACTAGCGGGAGGTATGAGCAGTACTTC. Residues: CASSPHRTSGRYEQYF.

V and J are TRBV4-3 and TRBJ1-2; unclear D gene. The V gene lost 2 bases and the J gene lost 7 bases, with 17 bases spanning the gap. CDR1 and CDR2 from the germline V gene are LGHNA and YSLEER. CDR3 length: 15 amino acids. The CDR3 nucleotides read TGCGCCAGCAGCCAATCCCTTAAACGAACGGGTGGCTACACCTTC. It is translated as CASSQSLKRTGGYTF.

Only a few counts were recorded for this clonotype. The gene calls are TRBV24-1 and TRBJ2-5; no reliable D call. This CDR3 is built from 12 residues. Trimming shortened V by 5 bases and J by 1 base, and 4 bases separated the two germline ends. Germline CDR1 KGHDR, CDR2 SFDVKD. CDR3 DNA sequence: TGTGCCACCAGTGGGGGCCAAGAGACCCAGTACTTC. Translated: CATSGGQETQYF.

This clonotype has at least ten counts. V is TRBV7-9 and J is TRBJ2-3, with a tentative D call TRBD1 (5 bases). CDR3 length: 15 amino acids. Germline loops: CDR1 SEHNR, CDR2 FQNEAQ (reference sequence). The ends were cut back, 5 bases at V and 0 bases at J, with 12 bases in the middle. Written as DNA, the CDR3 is TGTGCCAGCAGCCCAAACCGACAGAGCACAGATACGCAGTATTTT. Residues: CASSPNRQSTDTQYF.

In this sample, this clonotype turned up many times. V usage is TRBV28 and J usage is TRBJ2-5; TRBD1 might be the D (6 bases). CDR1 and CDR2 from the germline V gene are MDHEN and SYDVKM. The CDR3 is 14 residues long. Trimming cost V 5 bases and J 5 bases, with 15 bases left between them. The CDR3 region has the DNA TGTGCCAGCAGTCCCACAGGGTGGGGGGAGACCCAGTACTTC. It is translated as CASSPTGWGETQYF.

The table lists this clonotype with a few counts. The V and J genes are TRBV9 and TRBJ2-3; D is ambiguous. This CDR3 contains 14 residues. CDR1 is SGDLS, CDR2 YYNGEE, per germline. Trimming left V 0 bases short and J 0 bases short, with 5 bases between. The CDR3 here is CASSVAPSTDTQYF. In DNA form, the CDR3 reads TGTGCCAGCAGCGTAGCTCCGAGCACAGATACGCAGTATTTT.

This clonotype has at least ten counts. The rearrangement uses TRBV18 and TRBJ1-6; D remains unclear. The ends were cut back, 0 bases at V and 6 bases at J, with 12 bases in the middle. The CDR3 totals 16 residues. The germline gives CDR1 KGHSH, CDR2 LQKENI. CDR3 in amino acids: CASSPPSLSLNSPLHF. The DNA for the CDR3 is TGTGCCAGCTCACCACCATCGCTCAGCCTTAATTCACCCCTCCACTTT.

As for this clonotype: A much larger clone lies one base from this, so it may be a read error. The CDR3 nucleotides are TGTGCCAACAGTCTAAGTGTATGGACAAATGAAAAACTGTTTTTT. Translating it yields CANSLSVWTNEKLFF. V is TRBV7-2 and J is TRBJ1-4; weak D call: TRBD1 (5 bases). The ends were cut back, 10 bases at V and 5 bases at J, with 20 bases in the middle. Germline-derived CDR1 and CDR2 are SGHTA and FQGNSA. The CDR3 spans 15 residues.

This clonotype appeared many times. The CDR3, as DNA: TGCAGTGCTAGGAAACCGGGACAGGGGGCGGGAGAGCAGTTCTTC. It specifies CSARKPGQGAGEQFF. V gene TRBV20-1 combines with J gene TRBJ2-1; 12 bases are a match to TRBD1. With 3 bases clipped from V and 10 bases from J, the junction kept 10 bases outside the gene matches. The CDR3 covers 15 residues. Germline V CDR1 and CDR2: DFQATT, SNEGSKA (reference sequence).

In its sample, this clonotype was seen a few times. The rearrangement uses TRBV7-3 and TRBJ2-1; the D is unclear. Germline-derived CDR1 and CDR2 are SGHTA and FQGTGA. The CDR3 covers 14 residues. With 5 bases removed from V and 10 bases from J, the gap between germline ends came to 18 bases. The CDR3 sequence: CASSIQGGPHEQFF. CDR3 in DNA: TGTGCCAGCAGCATACAAGGTGGACCCCACGAGCAGTTCTTC.

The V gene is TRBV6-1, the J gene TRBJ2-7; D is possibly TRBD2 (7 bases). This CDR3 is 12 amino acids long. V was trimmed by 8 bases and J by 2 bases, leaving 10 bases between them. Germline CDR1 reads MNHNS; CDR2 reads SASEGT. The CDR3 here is CASGGGPYEQYF. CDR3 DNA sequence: TGTGCCAGCGGGGGGGGGCCCTACGAGCAGTACTTC.

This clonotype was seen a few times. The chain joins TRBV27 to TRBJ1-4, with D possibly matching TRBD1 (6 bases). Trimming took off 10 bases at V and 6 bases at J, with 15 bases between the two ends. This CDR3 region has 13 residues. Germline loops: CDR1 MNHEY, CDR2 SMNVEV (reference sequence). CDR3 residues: CATRGLRDEKLFF. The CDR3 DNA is TGTGCCACCCGGGGGCTGAGAGATGAAAAACTGTTTTTT. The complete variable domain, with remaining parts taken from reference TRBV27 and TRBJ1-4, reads EAQVTQNPRYLITVTGKKLTVTCSQNMNHEYMSWYRQDPGLGLRQIYYSMNVEVTDKGDVPEGYKVSRKEKRNFPLILESPSPNQTSLYFCATRGLRDEKLFFGSGTQLSVL.

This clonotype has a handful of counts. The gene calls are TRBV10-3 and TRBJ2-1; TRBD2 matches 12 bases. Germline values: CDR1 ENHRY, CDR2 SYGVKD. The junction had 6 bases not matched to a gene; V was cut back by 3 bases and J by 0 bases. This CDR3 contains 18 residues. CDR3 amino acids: CAISDASGRARSYNEQFF. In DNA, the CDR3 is TGTGCCATCAGTGATGCTAGCGGGAGGGCCCGCTCCTACAATGAGCAGTTCTTC.

CDR3 loop: CASSSRDSATNEKLFF. The CDR3 DNA reads as TGTGCCAGCAGCTCACGGGACTCCGCAACTAATGAAAAACTGTTTTTT. The V gene is TRBV7-9, the J gene TRBJ1-4, with D tentatively TRBD1 (5 bases). V dropped 4 bases and J dropped 0 bases, with 12 bases sitting between them. Germline V CDR1 and CDR2: SEHNR, FQNEAQ (reference sequence). This CDR3 comprises 16 residues.

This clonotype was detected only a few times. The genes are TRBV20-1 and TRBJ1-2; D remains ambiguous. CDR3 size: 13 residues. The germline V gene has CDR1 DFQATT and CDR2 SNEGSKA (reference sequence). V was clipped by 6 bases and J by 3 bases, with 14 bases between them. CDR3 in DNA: TGCAGTGCACAAACGGAAGCCCACTATGGCTACACCTTC. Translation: CSAQTEAHYGYTF.

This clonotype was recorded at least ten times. The CDR3 coding sequence is TGTGCCAGCAGTAAATACGATGCCGGGGATCAAGAGACCCAGTACTTC. Protein sequence: CASSKYDAGDQETQYF. The chain couples TRBV2 to TRBJ2-5; weak D call: TRBD2 (5 bases). Per the germline V gene, CDR1 is SNHLY and CDR2 is FYNNEI. The CDR3 totals 16 residues. The germline V and J ends were trimmed by 5 bases and 2 bases, with 18 bases remaining between them.

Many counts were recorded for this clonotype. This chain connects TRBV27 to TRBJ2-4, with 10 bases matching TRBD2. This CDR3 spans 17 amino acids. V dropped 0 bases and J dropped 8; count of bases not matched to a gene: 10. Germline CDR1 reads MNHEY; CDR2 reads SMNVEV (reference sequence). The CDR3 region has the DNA TGTGCCAGCAGTTTATCTTCCTGGGCTAGCGGGAGAGACATTCAGTACTTC. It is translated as CASSLSSWASGRDIQYF.

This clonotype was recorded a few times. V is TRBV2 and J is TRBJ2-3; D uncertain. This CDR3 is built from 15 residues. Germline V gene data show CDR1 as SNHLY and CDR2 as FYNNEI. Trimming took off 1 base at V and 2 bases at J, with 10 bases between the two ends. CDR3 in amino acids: CASSEDFGSTDTQYF. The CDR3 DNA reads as TGTGCCAGCAGTGAAGACTTCGGTTCCACAGATACGCAGTATTTT. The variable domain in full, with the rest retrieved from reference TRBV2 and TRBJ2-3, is EPEVTQTPSHQVTQMGQEVILRCVPISNHLYFYWYRQILGQKVEFLVSFYNNEISEKSEIFDDQFSVERPDGSNFTLKIRSTKLEDSAMYFCASSEDFGSTDTQYFGPGTRLTVL.

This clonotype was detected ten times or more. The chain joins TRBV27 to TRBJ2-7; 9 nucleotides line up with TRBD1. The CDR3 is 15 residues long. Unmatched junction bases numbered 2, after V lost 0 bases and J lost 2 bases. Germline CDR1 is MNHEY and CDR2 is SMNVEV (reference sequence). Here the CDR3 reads CASSLSGQGTYEQYF. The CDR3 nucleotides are TGTGCCAGCAGTTTATCGGGACAGGGTACCTACGAGCAGTACTTC.

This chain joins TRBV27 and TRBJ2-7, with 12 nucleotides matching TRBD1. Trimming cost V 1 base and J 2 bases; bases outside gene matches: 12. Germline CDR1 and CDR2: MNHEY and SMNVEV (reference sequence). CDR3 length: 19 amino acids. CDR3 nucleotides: TGTGCCAGCAGTTTATTTTACCCCCGGGACAGGGGGCGAACCTACGAGCAGTACTTC. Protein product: CASSLFYPRDRGRTYEQYF.

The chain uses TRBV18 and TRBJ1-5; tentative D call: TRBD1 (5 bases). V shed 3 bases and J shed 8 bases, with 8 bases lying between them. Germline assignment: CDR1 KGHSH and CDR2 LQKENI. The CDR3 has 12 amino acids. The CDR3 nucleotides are TGTGCCAGCTCACCCTCGGGGGAGCCCCAGCATTTT. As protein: CASSPSGEPQHF.

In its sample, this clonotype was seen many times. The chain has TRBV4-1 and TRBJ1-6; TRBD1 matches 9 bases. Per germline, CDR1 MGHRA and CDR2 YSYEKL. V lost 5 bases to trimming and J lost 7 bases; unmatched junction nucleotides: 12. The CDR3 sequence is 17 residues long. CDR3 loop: CASSSSLRTGDNSPLHF. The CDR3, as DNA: TGCGCCAGCAGCTCATCACTTCGGACAGGGGACAATTCACCCCTCCACTTT.

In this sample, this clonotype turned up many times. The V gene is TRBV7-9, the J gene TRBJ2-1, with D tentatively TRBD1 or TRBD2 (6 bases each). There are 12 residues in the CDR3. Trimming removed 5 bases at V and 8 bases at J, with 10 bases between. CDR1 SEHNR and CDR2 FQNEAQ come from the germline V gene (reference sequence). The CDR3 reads CASSRGGHEQFF. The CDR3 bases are TGTGCCAGCAGCCGTGGGGGGCATGAGCAGTTCTTC. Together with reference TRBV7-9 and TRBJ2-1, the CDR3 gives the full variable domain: DTGVSQNPRHKITKRGQNVTFRCDPISEHNRLYWYRQTLGQGPEFLTYFQNEAQLEKSRLLSDRFSAERPKGSFSTLEIQRTEQGDSAMYLCASSRGGHEQFFGPGTRLTVL.

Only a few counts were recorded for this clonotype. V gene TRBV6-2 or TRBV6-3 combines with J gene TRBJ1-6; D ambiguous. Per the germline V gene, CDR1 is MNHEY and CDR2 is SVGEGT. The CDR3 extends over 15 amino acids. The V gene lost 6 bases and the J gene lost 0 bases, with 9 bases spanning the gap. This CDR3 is CASSSPGSYNSPLHF. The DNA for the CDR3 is TGTGCCAGCAGCTCGCCAGGCTCCTATAATTCACCCCTCCACTTT.

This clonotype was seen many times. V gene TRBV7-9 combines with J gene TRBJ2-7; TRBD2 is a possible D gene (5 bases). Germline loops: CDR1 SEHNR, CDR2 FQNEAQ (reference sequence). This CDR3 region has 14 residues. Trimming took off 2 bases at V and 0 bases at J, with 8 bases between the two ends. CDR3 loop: CASSLSSASYEQYF. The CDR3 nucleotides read TGTGCCAGCAGCTTAAGTAGCGCCTCCTACGAGCAGTACTTC. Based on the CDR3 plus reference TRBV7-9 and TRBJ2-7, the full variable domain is DTGVSQNPRHKITKRGQNVTFRCDPISEHNRLYWYRQTLGQGPEFLTYFQNEAQLEKSRLLSDRFSAERPKGSFSTLEIQRTEQGDSAMYLCASSLSSASYEQYFGPGTRLTVT.

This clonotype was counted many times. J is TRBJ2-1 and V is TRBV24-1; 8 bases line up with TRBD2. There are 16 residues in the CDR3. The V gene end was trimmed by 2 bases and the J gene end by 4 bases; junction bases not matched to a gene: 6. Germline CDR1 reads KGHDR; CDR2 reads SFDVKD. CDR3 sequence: CATSDSGLGPYNEQFF. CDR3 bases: TGTGCCACCAGTGATTCGGGACTAGGACCGTACAATGAGCAGTTCTTC.

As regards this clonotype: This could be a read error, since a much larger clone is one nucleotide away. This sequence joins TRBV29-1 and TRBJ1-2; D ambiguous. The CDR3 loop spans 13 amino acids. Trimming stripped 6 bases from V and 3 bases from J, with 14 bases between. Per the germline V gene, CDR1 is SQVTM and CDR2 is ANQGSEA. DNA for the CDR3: TGCAGCGTGAACACCCCGCAGGACTATGGCTACACCTTC. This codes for CSVNTPQDYGYTF.